The clone carrying this T cell receptor (beta chain) was picked up many times. Antigen unknown. Reverse transcription of extracted RNA yielded cDNA, which provided the sequencing template. Data came from immunoSEQ multiplex PCR; TCRdb stores just in-frame clones and leaves some out. The sample shows about 200,000 clones, roughly two fifths of them seen only once. Germline values: CDR1 SGHAT, CDR2 FQNNGV. Trimming pared 2 bases from V and 9 bases from J, leaving 14 bases between. There are 14 residues in the CDR3. The treatment was: oral pan-JAK inhibitor, 5-10 mg twice daily. These data belong to a study of CD8+ T cells in alopecia areata. Study-level points and caveats: The link between baseline CD8+ expansion and response remains uncertain with one nonresponder. Alopecia totalis/universalis scalp especially showed more expanded CD8+ clones than normal scalp.

The TCR comes from a human donor with alopecia areata. The sequenced sample was CD4+ T cells sorted from blood, obtained between weeks 30 and 35, from a patient treated with tofacitinib. The rearrangement links TRBV11-2 to TRBJ2-1; tentative D call: TRBD2 (5 bases). CDR3 amino acids: CASSLLSVSGEQFF. The CDR3 bases are TGTGCCAGCAGCTTACTTAGCGTCTCAGGTGAGCAGTTCTTC.